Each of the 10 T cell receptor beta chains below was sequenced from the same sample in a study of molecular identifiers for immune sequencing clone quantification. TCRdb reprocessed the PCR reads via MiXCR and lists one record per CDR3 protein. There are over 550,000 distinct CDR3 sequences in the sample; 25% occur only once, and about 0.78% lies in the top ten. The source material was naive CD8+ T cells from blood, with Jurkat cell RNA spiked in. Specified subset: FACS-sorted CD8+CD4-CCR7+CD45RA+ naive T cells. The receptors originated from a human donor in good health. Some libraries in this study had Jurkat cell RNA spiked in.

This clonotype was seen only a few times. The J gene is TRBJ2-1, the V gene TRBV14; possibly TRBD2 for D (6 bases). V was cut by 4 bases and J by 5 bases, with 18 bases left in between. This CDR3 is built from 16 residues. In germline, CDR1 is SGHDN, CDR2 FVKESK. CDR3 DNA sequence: TGTGCCAGCAGCCGGGAGGACTATTCCGTCAACAATGAGCAGTTCTTC. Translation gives CASSREDYSVNNEQFF.

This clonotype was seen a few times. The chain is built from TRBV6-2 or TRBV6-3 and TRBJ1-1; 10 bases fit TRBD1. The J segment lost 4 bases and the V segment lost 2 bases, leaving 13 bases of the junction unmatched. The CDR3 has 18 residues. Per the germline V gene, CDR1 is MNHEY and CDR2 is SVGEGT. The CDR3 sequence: CASSYGTGQGPLGTEAFF. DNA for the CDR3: TGTGCCAGCAGTTACGGCACGGGACAGGGGCCTTTGGGCACTGAAGCTTTCTTT.

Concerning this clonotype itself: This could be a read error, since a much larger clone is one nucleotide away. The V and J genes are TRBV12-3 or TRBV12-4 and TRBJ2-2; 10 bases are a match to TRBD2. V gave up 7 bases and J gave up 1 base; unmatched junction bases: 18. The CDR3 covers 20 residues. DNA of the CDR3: TGTGCCAGCAACAACATCCGGGACGCAACTAGCGGGGAGAACACCGGGGAGCTGTTTTTT. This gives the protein CASNNIRDATSGENTGELFF.

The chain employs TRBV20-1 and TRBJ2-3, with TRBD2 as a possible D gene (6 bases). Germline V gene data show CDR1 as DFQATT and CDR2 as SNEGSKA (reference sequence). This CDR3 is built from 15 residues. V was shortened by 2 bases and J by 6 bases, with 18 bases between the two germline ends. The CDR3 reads CSARSRERPWDTQYF. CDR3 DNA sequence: TGCAGTGCTAGATCCCGGGAGCGGCCCTGGGATACGCAGTATTTT.

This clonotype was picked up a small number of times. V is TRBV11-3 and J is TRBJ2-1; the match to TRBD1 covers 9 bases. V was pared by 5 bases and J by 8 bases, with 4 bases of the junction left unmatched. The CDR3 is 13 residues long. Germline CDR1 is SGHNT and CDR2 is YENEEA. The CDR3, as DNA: TGTGCCAGCAGCCGGGACAGGGTCCATGAGCAGTTCTTC. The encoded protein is CASSRDRVHEQFF.

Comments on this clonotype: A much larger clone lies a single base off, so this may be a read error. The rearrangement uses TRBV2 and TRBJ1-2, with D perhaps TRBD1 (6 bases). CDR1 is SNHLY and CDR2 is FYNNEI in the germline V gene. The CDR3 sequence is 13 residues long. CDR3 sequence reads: CASSDRGNYGHTF. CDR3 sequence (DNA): TGTGCCAGCAGTGACAGGGGCAACTATGGCCACACCTTC.

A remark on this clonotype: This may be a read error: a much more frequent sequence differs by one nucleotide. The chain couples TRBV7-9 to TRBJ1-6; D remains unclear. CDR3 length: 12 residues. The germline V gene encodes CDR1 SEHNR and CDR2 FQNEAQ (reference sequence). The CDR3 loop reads CASSLGYSPLDF. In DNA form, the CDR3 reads TGTGCCAGCAGCTTGGGCTATTCACCCCTCGACTTT.

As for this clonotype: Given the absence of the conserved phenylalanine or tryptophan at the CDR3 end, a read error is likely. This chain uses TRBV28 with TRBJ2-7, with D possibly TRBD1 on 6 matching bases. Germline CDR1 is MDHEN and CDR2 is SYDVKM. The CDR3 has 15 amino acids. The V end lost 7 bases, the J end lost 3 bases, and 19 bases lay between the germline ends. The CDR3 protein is CASTPGTLYGYEQYS. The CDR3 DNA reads TGTGCCAGCACCCCAGGGACACTGTACGGCTACGAGCAGTACTCC.

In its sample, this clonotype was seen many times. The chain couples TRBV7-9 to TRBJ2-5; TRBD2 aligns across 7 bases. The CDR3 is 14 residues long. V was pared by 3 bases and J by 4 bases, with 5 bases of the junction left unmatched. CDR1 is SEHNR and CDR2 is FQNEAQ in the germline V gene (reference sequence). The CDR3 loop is CASSFGLAAETQYF. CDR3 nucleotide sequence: TGTGCCAGCAGCTTTGGCCTAGCGGCAGAGACCCAGTACTTC.

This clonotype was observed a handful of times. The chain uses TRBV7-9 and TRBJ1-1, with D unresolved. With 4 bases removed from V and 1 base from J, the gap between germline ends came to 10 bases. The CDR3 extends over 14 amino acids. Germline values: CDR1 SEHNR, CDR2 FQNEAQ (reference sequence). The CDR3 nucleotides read TGTGCCAGCAGCTCCCCCGATAGGAACACTGAAGCTTTCTTT. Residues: CASSSPDRNTEAFF.